The clone carrying this T cell receptor beta chain was recorded a few times. The data were obtained in a study of blood T cell repertoires in COVID-19. Some clones are missing from TCRdb's copy, which holds only in-frame ones; the method was immunoSEQ multiplex PCR. The repertoire holds some 80,000 clones, roughly 85% seen once, with roughly 9.6% in the top ten. This CDR3 comprises 13 residues. CDR1 and CDR2 (germline): LGHDT, YNNKEL (reference sequence). Trimming took off 5 bases at V and 4 bases at J, with 11 bases between the two ends. Material: peripheral blood. This receptor was identified in a middle-aged man with COVID-19, enrolled during active disease. This chain connects TRBV3-1 (or the pseudogene TRBV3-2) to TRBJ1-1, with a weak D call TRBD1 (5 bases). For the CDR3, the DNA is TGTGCCAGCAGCACTTTGGGGGGCACTGAAGCTTTCTTT. This gives the protein CASSTLGGTEAFF.